This record covers a single T cell receptor (beta chain). Assay used: immunoSEQ multiplex PCR; TCRdb lists only in-frame clones, some missing. Here the sample spans around 280,000 clones, roughly 89% being singletons. Participants were aged roughly 18 to 90 years, lived in about two dozen US areas, and enrolled virtually. Donors in Cohort 3 who had recovered were those with two negative PCRs, healthcare professional clearance, or resolution of their symptoms. The sample belongs to a study of blood T cell repertoires in COVID-19. About the research overall: Material from acute and convalescent COVID-19 was sourced from the United States, Italy and Spain. Sample material is recorded as cDNA or gDNA derived from T cells, B-cell-depleted T cells, or PBMCs.

V dropped 6 bases and J dropped 10; count of bases not matched to a gene: 6. CDR3 length equals 14 residues. Germline V gives CDR1 MNHEY, CDR2 SMNVEV (reference sequence). The chain recombines TRBV27 with TRBJ1-4; TRBD1 matches at 12 bases. This receptor was taken from a woman aged 40 to 50 who had recovered from COVID-19. The sample consisted of PBMCs or T cells enriched from blood (not recorded which). CDR3 bases: TGTGCCAGCAGCTGGGGGACAGGGGGCGGAAAACTGTTTTTT. Amino acid sequence: CASSWGTGGGKLFF.